The sample holds one count of the clone carrying this T cell receptor (beta chain). CDR1 SGHAT and CDR2 FQNNGV come from the germline V gene. The CDR3 runs to 16 residues. V was trimmed by 2 bases and J by 1 base, leaving 13 bases between them. These data are taken from a study of T cells in tuberculosis. The table came from immunoSEQ multiplex PCR; TCRdb's copy has only in-frame clones and leaves some out. The sample contains 25,000 to 35,000 clones, about 95% of which appear only once. The sample comprised PBMCs. The sequence came from a donor aged 5-35 years with latent tuberculosis or without tuberculosis infection. The chain uses TRBV11-2 and TRBJ2-3; a possible D gene is TRBD1 (6 bases). The CDR3 region is CASSLIRGRGTDTQYF. CDR3 coding DNA: TGTGCCAGCAGCTTAATCAGGGGAAGAGGCACAGATACGCAGTATTTT.